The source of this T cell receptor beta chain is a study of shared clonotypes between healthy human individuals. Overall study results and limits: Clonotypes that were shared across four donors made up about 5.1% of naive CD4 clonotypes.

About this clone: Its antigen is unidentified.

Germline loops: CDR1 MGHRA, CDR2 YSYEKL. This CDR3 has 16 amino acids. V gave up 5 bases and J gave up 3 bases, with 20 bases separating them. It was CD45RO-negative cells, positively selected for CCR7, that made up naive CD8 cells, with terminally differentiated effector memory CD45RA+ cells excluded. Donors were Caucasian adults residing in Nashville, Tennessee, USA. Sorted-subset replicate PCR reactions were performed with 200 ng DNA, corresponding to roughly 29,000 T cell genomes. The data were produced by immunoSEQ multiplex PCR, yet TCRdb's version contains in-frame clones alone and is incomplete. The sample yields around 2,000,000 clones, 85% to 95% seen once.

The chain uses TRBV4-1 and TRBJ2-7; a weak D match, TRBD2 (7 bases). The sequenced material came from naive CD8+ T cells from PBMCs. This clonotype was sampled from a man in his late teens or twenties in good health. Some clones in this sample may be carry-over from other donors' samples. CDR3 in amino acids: CASSGGAGINLYEQYF. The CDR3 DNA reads TGCGCCAGCAGCGGGGGGGCAGGCATTAACCTCTACGAGCAGTACTTC.